The clone carrying this TCR beta chain has at least ten counts. Germline V gene sequence: CDR1 MDHEN, CDR2 SYDVKM. This CDR3 has 18 amino acids. J was trimmed by 4 bases and V by 4 bases; bases with no gene match: 17. Pregnant or lactating patients were excluded, as were those with uncontrolled infection or other autoimmune disease. TCR beta CDR3 region amplification was performed from RNA transcripts. Using the HTBI primer set, a first-round RT-PCR was run on the TCR CDR3. MiXCR was run by TCRdb on the multiplex PCR reads, yielding one entry per CDR3 protein. Of approximately 600,000 distinct CDR3 sequences in the sample, 14% were seen once. The data are from a study of T cells in Graves' hyperthyroidism and ophthalmopathy.

The sample was blood. The clonotype comes from a woman younger than 35 with Graves' ophthalmopathy. The chain couples TRBV28 to TRBJ2-7; 9 bases are a match to TRBD1. CDR3 loop: CASSSKIRGQGNRYEQYF. CDR3 sequence (DNA): TGTGCCAGCAGTTCCAAAATCCGGGGACAGGGTAATCGGTACGAGCAGTACTTC.